The T cell receptor beta chain described here comes from a study of cytomegalovirus exposure and HLA in healthy donors. Whole-study results and caveats: As confirmed in vitro, a few CMV-associated chains were specific for CMV antigens.

To note about this clone: No antigen is known for it. This CDR3 is also generated by other DNA sequences in the sample.

The V gene end was trimmed by 2 bases and the J gene end by 4 bases; junction bases not matched to a gene: 7. The CDR3 length is 16 residues. CDR1 and CDR2 from the germline V gene are KGHSH and LQKENI. Primers included in the PCR were 60 Vbeta and 13 Jbeta primers. The data were produced by immunoSEQ multiplex PCR, yet TCRdb's version contains in-frame clones alone and is incomplete. The table shows 150,000 to 250,000 clones, with 75% to 85% occurring only once. The V call is TRBV18, the J call TRBJ2-3, with 9 positions matching TRBD1. The source material was PBMCs. The sequence was collected from a girl aged 10 to 17 in good health and CMV-seropositive. The CDR3 is CASSPAGQGLADTQYF. DNA of the CDR3: TGTGCCAGCTCACCAGCGGGACAGGGCTTGGCAGATACGCAGTATTTT. Drawing the rest from reference TRBV18 and TRBJ2-3, the complete variable domain is NAGVMQNPRHLVRRRGQEARLRCSPMKGHSHVYWYRQLPEEGLKFMVYLQKENIIDESGMPKERFSAEFPKEGPSILRIQQVVRGDSAAYFCASSPAGQGLADTQYFGPGTRLTVL.